This TCR beta chain was identified during a study of regulatory T cells in long-lasting Graves disease. The time point denotes: newly diagnosed GD, antithyroid drugs for less than 3 months. The authors made the TCR library using RNA they extracted from PBMCs. Approximately 8.2-milliliter peripheral blood samples went into EDTA tubes. Arm-PCR of CDR3 regions with iRepertoire HTBI primers generated TCR beta libraries. In the original processing: Identified segments across samples numbered fewer than 80 TRBV and roughly 15 TRBJ. TCRdb fed the multiplex PCR reads into MiXCR, producing one record per CDR3 protein. What appears here as the V and J calls and clone size reflects TCRdb's work, not the paper's. In the table there are about 540,000 distinct CDR3 sequences, approximately 12% of which are singletons. Germline V gene lookup returns CDR1 LNHDA and CDR2 SQIVND (reference sequence). CDR3 length: 13 amino acids. Between the trimmed V and J ends, which lost 3 bases and 7 bases, there was a span of 10 bases.

These data were also filed under a second study, of T cells in Graves' hyperthyroidism and ophthalmopathy. As that report states: Appearing also in blood were most of the thyroid clonotypes expanded above 0.001.

The chain employs TRBV19 and TRBJ1-5; D unresolved. The TCR was taken from a man aged 25-40 years with Graves disease. The sequencing here drew on peripheral blood mononuclear cells (PBMCs), taken at new diagnosis, from a patient treated with antithyroid drugs. Here the CDR3 DNA reads TGTGCCAGTAGTATTGGCGAAATACAGCCCCAGCATTTT. Translating gives CASSIGEIQPQHF.